Reported below is one T cell receptor beta chain. The data belong to a study of blood T cell repertoires in COVID-19. Study-level background: From the United States, Italy and Spain came samples of acute and convalescent COVID-19. T cells, B-cell-depleted T cells, or PBMCs supplied cDNA or gDNA.

Source study methods: How many nucleated cells were present was estimated from reference gene primer amplification. TCRdb keeps only in-frame clones here, not all; method: immunoSEQ multiplex PCR. That table supplies the V and J calls and clone size; D and trimming were determined from the DNA. The sample lists more than 250,000 clones, approximately 86% seen once, with 2% to 2.5% in the top ten. This CDR3 is 14 amino acids long. Losses at the gene ends were 4 bases for V and 1 base for J; bases not matched to a gene: 1. Per germline, CDR1 SGHNT and CDR2 YYREEE (reference sequence). Sequenced: peripheral blood. The V and J genes are TRBV5-4 and TRBJ1-4; 7 positions agree with TRBD1. The clonotype comes from a woman in her thirties who had recovered from COVID-19. Here the CDR3 reads CASSRDRTNEKLFF. CDR3 in DNA: TGTGCCAGCAGCCGGGACAGAACTAATGAAAAACTGTTTTTT.